This TCR beta chain was sequenced in a study of cytomegalovirus exposure and HLA in healthy donors. The wider study: Out of roughly 170 million T cells, an earlier analysis found roughly 100 million unique TCR beta sequences in total.

Regarding the study as a whole: Highest at DRB1 and lowest at HLA-C, TCR association rates differed among HLA loci in a later analysis.

Germline CDR1 is MNHNY and CDR2 is SVGAGI (reference sequence). The CDR3 extends over 13 amino acids. V dropped 6 bases and J dropped 3 bases, with 12 bases sitting between them. Researchers ran the PCR with 60 Vbeta and 13 Jbeta primers. Sequencing used immunoSEQ multiplex PCR; TCRdb keeps in-frame clones, though not all of them. In the table there are around 100,000 clones, more than 65% of which are singletons. Worth noting for this clone: Its antigen is still unknown.

The specimen sequenced was PBMCs. This chain connects TRBV6-6 to TRBJ2-7; a possible D gene is TRBD2 (5 bases). This TCR derives from a woman aged 50 to 60 in good health and CMV-seropositive. The CDR3 bases are TGTGCCAGCAGCCACGGGGTCCGCTACGAGCAGTACTTC. It translates to CASSHGVRYEQYF.